The text below deals with one TCR beta chain. This entry is derived from a study of blood T cell repertoires in COVID-19. How the authors handled the data: Amplifying reference gene primers gave estimates of nucleated cell counts. TCRdb's table, derived via immunoSEQ multiplex PCR, lists solely in-frame clones and lacks some. V and J calls and clone size are as listed in that table; D and trimming were resolved from the DNA. The data hold 250,000 to 350,000 clones, with 84% observed a single time. This TCR was sampled from a human donor with COVID-19, enrolled during active disease. The donor label of this sample is uncertain. Sequencing used peripheral blood.

CDR3 amino acids: CASSLGTGGNEQYF. CDR3 coding DNA: TGCGCCAGCAGCTTGGGGACAGGGGGCAACGAGCAGTACTTC. The rearrangement joins TRBV5-1 to TRBJ2-7; TRBD1 matches 11 bases. Germline CDR1 is SGHRS and CDR2 is YFSETQ. The CDR3 consists of 14 residues. V shed 0 bases and J 5 bases; nucleotides not matched to a gene: 1.